This entry concerns a single T cell receptor (beta chain). Germline V lookup: CDR1 SEHNR, CDR2 FQNEAQ (reference sequence). V was pared by 1 base and J by 1 base, with 4 bases of the junction left unmatched. The CDR3 is made up of 16 amino acids. One Seattle source followed patients from active infection through their disease course. This entry is derived from a study of blood T cell repertoires in COVID-19. In the study overall: In each case, the material was cDNA or gDNA derived from T cells, B-cell-depleted T cells, or PBMCs.

TCRdb's table, derived via immunoSEQ multiplex PCR, lists solely in-frame clones and lacks some. Among about 96,000 clones listed, 70% to 90% were seen once. What was sequenced was peripheral blood. V gene TRBV7-9 combines with J gene TRBJ1-2, with 9 bases that match TRBD1. This receptor was obtained from a human donor with COVID-19, enrolled during active disease. The donor label of this sample is uncertain. In DNA, the CDR3 is TGTGCCAGCAGCTTAGGTTGGGACAGGGTTAACTATGGCTACACCTTC. This encodes CASSLGWDRVNYGYTF.